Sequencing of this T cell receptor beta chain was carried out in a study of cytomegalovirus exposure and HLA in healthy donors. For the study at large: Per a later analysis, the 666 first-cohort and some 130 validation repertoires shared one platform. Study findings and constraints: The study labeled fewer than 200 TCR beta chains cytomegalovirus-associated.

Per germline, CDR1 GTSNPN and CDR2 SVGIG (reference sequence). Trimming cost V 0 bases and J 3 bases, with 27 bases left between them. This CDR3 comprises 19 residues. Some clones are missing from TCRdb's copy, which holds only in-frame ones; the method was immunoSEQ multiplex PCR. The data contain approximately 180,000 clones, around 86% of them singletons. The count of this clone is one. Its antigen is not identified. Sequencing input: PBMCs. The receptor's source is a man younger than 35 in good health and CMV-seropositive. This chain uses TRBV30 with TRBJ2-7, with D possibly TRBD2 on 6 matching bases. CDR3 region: CAWSVLRQSAGLVNYEQYF. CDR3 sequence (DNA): TGTGCCTGGAGTGTACTTCGTCAATCGGCGGGACTTGTGAACTACGAGCAGTACTTC.